The 3 T cell receptor beta chains below all came from one sample that was sequenced in a study of blood T cell repertoires in COVID-19. Assay used: immunoSEQ multiplex PCR; TCRdb lists only in-frame clones, some missing. The sample includes 170,000 or so clones, about 82% of them seen just once. Sequencing used peripheral blood. The receptors here all came from a man in his 70s with active or convalescent COVID-19.

There are a few counts of this clone. This chain connects TRBV19 to TRBJ2-7, with TRBD1 matching 8 bases. Germline V gene lookup returns CDR1 LNHDA and CDR2 SQIVND (reference sequence). The CDR3 is made up of 15 amino acids. V was pared by 2 bases and J by 3 bases, with 6 bases of the junction left unmatched. CDR3: CASSITGTGGYEQYF. The DNA of the CDR3 is TGTGCCAGTAGTATAACCGGGACAGGCGGCTACGAGCAGTACTTC.

The chain uses TRBV27 and TRBJ2-3; D is ambiguous. Trimming pared 7 bases from V and 0 bases from J, leaving 8 bases between. The CDR3 covers 13 residues. Germline lookup yields CDR1 MNHEY and CDR2 SMNVEV (reference sequence). The chain's CDR3 is CASKARSTDTQYF. DNA of the CDR3: TGTGCCAGCAAAGCTAGAAGCACAGATACGCAGTATTTT.

The chain is built from TRBV5-1 and TRBJ1-4, with 11 bases that match TRBD1. The CDR3 consists of 15 residues. With 2 bases clipped from V and 8 bases from J, the junction kept 5 bases outside the gene matches. Per the germline V gene, CDR1 is SGHRS and CDR2 is YFSETQ. CDR3 sequence (DNA): TGCGCCAGCAGCTTAGCCGGGACAGGGGGGGAAAAACTGTTTTTT. Its translation is CASSLAGTGGEKLFF.